This record covers a single T cell receptor beta chain. The antigen is not known. The data derive from a study of siplizumab effects on memory and regulatory T cells. Findings of the study overall: Alloreactive sequences tracing back to unstimulated CD4+ memory cells fell significantly with siplizumab. The study did not confirm that proliferating Tregs from siplizumab cultures were suppressive.

V lost 0 bases, J lost 3 bases, and 14 bases lay in between. The CDR3 sequence is 17 residues long. Germline loops: CDR1 MNHEY, CDR2 SMNVEV (reference sequence). Sequencing used immunoSEQ multiplex PCR; TCRdb keeps in-frame clones, though not all of them. The profile shows over 85,000 clones, roughly 92% of them singletons. The material sequenced was CD4+ T cells sorted from blood. J is TRBJ1-4 and V is TRBV27; D is unclear. This clonotype was sampled from a human donor in good health. In DNA, the CDR3 is TGTGCCAGCAGTTTATCTGGACCCAATAGGGCTAATGAAAAACTGTTTTTT. This translates into CASSLSGPNRANEKLFF. Based on the CDR3 plus reference TRBV27 and TRBJ1-4, the full variable domain is EAQVTQNPRYLITVTGKKLTVTCSQNMNHEYMSWYRQDPGLGLRQIYYSMNVEVTDKGDVPEGYKVSRKEKRNFPLILESPSPNQTSLYFCASSLSGPNRANEKLFFGSGTQLSVL.